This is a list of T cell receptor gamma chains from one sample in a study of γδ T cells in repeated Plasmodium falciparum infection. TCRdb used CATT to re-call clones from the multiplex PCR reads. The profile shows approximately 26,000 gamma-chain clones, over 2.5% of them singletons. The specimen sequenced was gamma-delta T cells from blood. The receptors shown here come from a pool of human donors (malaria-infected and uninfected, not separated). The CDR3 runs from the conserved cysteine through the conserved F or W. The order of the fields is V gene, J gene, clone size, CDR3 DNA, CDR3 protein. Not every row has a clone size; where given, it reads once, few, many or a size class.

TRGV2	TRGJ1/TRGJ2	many	TGTGCCACCTGGGACGGGCCAGGTTATTATAAGAGACTCTTT	CATWDGPGYYKRLF
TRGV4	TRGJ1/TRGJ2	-	TGTGCCACCTGGGATTCGGTCGTGGGTTATAAGAAACTCTTT	CATWDSVVGYKKLF
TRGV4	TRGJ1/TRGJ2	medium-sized	TGTGCCACCTGGTCTGCCCCATATGTGAAACTCTTT	CATWSAPYVKLF
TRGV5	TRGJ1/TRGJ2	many	TGTGCCACCTGGGACAGGCATGCGTGTTATTATAAGAAACTCTTT	CATWDRHACYYKKLF
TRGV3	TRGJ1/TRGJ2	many	TGTGCCACCTGGGACAGGCCACCACAATATAAGAAACTCTTT	CATWDRPPQYKKLF
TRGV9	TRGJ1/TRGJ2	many	TGTGCCTTGTGTAATTCAAATTATTATAAGAAACTCTTT	CALCNSNYYKKLF
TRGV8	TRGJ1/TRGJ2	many	TGTGCCACCTGGGATAGGAGATGGCCCTCCTCTTATAAGAAACTCTTT	CATWDRRWPSSYKKLF
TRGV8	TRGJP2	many	TGTGCCACCTGGGATACGTTTAGTAGTGATTGGATCAAGACGTTT	CATWDTFSSDWIKTF
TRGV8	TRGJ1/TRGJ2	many	TGTGCCACCTGGGATAGGAAGGTTCGTTATAAGAAACTCTTT	CATWDRKVRYKKLF
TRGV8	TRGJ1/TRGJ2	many	TGTGCCACCTGGGATAGCCCGAATTATTATAAGAAACTCTTT	CATWDSPNYYKKLF
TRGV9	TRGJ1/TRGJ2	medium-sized	TGTGCCTTGTGGGAGGTCCGCGGGGATAAGAAACTCTTT	CALWEVRGDKKLF
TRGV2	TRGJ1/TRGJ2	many	TGTGCCACCTGGGCGGAGGATTATAAGAAACTCTTT	CATWAEDYKKLF
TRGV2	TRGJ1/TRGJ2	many	TGTGCCACCTGGGACGGATTGGAGCTCTTT	CATWDGLELF
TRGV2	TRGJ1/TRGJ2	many	TGTGCCACCTGGGACTCTACGTCTTATTATAAGAAACTCTTT	CATWDSTSYYKKLF
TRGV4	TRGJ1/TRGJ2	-	TGTGCCACCTGGTTTTGCTCTCATAAGAAACTCTTT	CATWFCSHKKLF
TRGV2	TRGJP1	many	TGTGCCACCTGGCATTTTTTGGCCACTGGTTGGTTCAAGATATTT	CATWHFLATGWFKIF
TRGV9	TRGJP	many	TGTGCCTTGTGGGAGGTCCCGAAGGAGTTGGGCAAAAAAATCAAGGTATTT	CALWEVPKELGKKIKVF
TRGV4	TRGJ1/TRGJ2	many	TGTGCCACCTGGGAGGCCCCAATAATAATTCCGTATCTATCGGGTTATTATAAGAAACTCTTT	CATWEAPIIIPYLSGYYKKLF
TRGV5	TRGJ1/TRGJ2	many	TGTGCCACCTGGGACAGGCCCCCTAGGAAACTCTTT	CATWDRPPRKLF
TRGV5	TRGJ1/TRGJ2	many	TGTGCCACCTGGGTTGATTATTATTATAAGAAACTCTTT	CATWVDYYYKKLF
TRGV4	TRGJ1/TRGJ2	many	TGTGCCACCTGGGAGTGGAGTTATAAGAAACTCTTT	CATWEWSYKKLF
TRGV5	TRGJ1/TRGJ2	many	TGTGCCACCTGGGACAGGCCAGGGGTTTGTTATAAGAAACTCTTT	CATWDRPGVCYKKLF
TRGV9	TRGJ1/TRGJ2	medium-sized	TGTGCCTTGTGGGAGGTTTATAAGAAACTCTTT	CALWEVYKKLF
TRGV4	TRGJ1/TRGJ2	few	TGTGCCACCTGGGACGGCCCGTTAGGAATTAAGAAACTCTTT	CATWDGPLGIKKLF
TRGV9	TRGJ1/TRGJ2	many	TGTGCCTTGTGGGAGGCCCCCTGCTATTATAAGAAACTCTTT	CALWEAPCYYKKLF
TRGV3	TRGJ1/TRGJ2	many	TGTGCCACCTGGGACGAGGTGAAACTCTTT	CATWDEVKLF
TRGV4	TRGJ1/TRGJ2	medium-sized	TGTGCCACCTGGAAATCTGAAACGAATTATTATAAGAAACTCTTT	CATWKSETNYYKKLF
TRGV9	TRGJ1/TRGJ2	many	TGTGCCTTGTGGGAGGTCCGCTCAGATTATAAGAAACTCTTT	CALWEVRSDYKKLF
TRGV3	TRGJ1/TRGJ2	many	TGTGCCACCTGGGACAGGCCGTTATATAAGAAACTCTTT	CATWDRPLYKKLF
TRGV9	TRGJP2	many	TGTGCCTTGTCCGATAATAGTAGTGATTGGATCAAGACGTTT	CALSDNSSDWIKTF
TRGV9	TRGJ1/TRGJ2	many	TGTGCCTTGTGGGAGGTTTATTATTATAAGAAACTCTTT	CALWEVYYYKKLF
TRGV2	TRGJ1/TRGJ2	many	TGTGCCACCTGGGACGGACGGGGTAAGAAACTCTTT	CATWDGRGKKLF
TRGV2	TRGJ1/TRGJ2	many	TGTGCCACCTGGGACGGTCCCTTGAGGGATAAGAAACTCTTT	CATWDGPLRDKKLF
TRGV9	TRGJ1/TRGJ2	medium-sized	TGTGCCTTGTGGGATTATTATTATAAGAAACTCTTT	CALWDYYYKKLF
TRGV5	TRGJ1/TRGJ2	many	TGTGCCACCTGGGACAAGCCGACTAATTATTATAAGAAACTCTTT	CATWDKPTNYYKKLF
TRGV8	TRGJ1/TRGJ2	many	TGTGCCACCTGGGCCCCACCCATTTATAAGAAACTCTTT	CATWAPPIYKKLF
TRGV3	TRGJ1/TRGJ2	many	TGTGCCACCTGGGACAGGCGCAAGAAACTCTTT	CATWDRRKKLF
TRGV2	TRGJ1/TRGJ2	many	TGTGCCACCTGGGACGGTCCGAATTATTATAAGAAACTCTTT	CATWDGPNYYKKLF
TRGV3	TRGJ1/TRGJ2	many	TGTGCCACCTGGGACAGGCTGCGAAAGAAACTCTTT	CATWDRLRKKLF
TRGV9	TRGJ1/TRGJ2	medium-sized	TGTGCCTTGTGGGAGGTGCCTCGGCATAAGAAACTCTTT	CALWEVPRHKKLF
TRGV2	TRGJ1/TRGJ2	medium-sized	TGTGCCACCTGGGACGCCCTTTATTATAAGAAACTCTTT	CATWDALYYKKLF
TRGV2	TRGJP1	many	TGTGCCACCTGGGACACGAGGGCTGGTTGGTTCAAGATATTT	CATWDTRAGWFKIF
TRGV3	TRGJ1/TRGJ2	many	TGTGCCACCTGGGACAGGAAGCTTTATTATAAGAAACTCTTT	CATWDRKLYYKKLF
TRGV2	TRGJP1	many	TGTGCCACCTGGGACGGGCCTGGTTGGTTCAAGATATTT	CATWDGPGWFKIF
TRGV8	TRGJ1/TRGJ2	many	TGTGCCACCTGGGATACCGCGAACATATATTATTATAAGAAACTCTTT	CATWDTANIYYYKKLF
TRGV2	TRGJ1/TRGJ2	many	TGTGCCACCTGGGACGGCCAGAATTATTACAAGAAACTCTTT	CATWDGQNYYKKLF
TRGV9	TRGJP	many	TGTGCCTTGTGGGAACCCCAAGAGTTGGGCAAAAAAATCAAGGTATTT	CALWEPQELGKKIKVF
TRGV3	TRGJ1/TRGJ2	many	TGTGCCACGTGGACTGGAATGTATTATAAGAAACTCTTT	CATWTGMYYKKLF
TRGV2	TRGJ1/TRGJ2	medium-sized	TGTGCCACCTGGGACGGGCAGAAGAAACTCTTT	CATWDGQKKLF
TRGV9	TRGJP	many	TGTGCCTTGTGGGAGACCCACCAAGAGTTGGGCAAAAAAATCAAGGTATTT	CALWETHQELGKKIKVF
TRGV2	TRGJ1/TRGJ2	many	TGTGCCACCTGGGACCACTATAAGAAACTCTTT	CATWDHYKKLF
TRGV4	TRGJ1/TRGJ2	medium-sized	TGTGCCACCTGGGATAACCCTATCTATAAGAAACTCTTT	CATWDNPIYKKLF
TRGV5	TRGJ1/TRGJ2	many	TGTGCCACCTGGGACAGGCCCATATTTTGGTTGAGTTATAAGAAACTCTTT	CATWDRPIFWLSYKKLF
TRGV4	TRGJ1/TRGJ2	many	TGTGCCACCTGGGATAGACCTCGTCGTTATAAGAAACTCTTT	CATWDRPRRYKKLF
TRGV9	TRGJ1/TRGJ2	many	TGTGCCTTGTGGGGTCAGAGTTATTATAAGAAACTCTTT	CALWGQSYYKKLF
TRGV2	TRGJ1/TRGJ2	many	TGTGCCACCTGGGACGGACGCGCGAAGTATAAGAAACTCTTT	CATWDGRAKYKKLF
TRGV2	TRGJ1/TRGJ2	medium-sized	TGTGCCACCTGGGACGGGCAATATAAGAAACTCTTT	CATWDGQYKKLF
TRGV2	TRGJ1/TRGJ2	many	TGTGCCACCTGGGCCTGGACGGATTATAAGAAACTCTTT	CATWAWTDYKKLF
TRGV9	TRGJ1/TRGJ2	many	TGTGCCTTGTGGGAGCCAAATTATAAGAAACTCTTT	CALWEPNYKKLF
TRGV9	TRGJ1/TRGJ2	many	TGTGCCTTGCTAAACCACCATTATTATAAGAAACTCTTT	CALLNHHYYKKLF